These 7 T cell receptor beta chains were all obtained from the same sample, sequenced in a study of T cell changes during pregnancy in multiple sclerosis. Sequenced by immunoSEQ multiplex PCR; TCRdb stores in-frame clones only, minus some. In the table there are 35,000 or so clones, about 89% of which are singletons. The sequencing used CD4+ T cells from peripheral blood mononuclear cells, collected in the third trimester of pregnancy. The source of these receptors is a female donor in good health, enrolled as a control in a pregnancy study.

The chain is built from TRBV28 and TRBJ2-1; the match to TRBD1 covers 10 bases. Germline CDR1 and CDR2: MDHEN and SYDVKM. V lost 6 bases, J lost 7 bases, and 9 bases stayed unmatched. The CDR3 spans 15 residues. The CDR3 DNA reads TGTGCCAGCAGACAACCGGGACAGGGGAGGAATGAGCAGTTCTTC. Encoded protein: CASRQPGQGRNEQFF.

This clone was seen once. The chain is built from TRBV13 and TRBJ2-5; weak D call: TRBD2 (6 bases). The V end was cut by 0 bases, the J end by 5 bases, with 13 bases between. Germline CDR1 PRHDT, CDR2 FYEKMQ (reference sequence). This CDR3 is built from 15 residues. The CDR3 region is CASSLGGLTYETQYF. The DNA for the CDR3 is TGTGCCAGCAGCTTAGGGGGACTCACTTACGAGACCCAGTACTTC.

The rearrangement uses TRBV5-1 and TRBJ2-2; 7 nucleotides line up with TRBD1. The germline V gene encodes CDR1 SGHRS and CDR2 YFSETQ. After removal of 0 bases from V and 2 bases from J, the junction contained 4 bases not matched to a gene. The CDR3 loop spans 16 amino acids. The CDR3 sequence: CASSLEGAANTGELFF. The CDR3, as DNA: TGCGCCAGCAGCTTGGAGGGGGCTGCAAACACCGGGGAGCTGTTTTTT.

The rearrangement uses TRBV5-1 and TRBJ2-1; 12 bases are shared with TRBD2. Germline-derived CDR1 and CDR2 are SGHRS and YFSETQ. CDR3 length equals 16 residues. Trimming cost V 0 bases and J 13 bases; bases outside gene matches: 11. CDR3 DNA: TGCGCCAGCAGCTTGGCTAGCGGGAGGGGCCCAGGTCGCCAGTTCTTC. Encoded protein: CASSLASGRGPGRQFF.

This clone was observed a few times. The chain has TRBV7-6 and TRBJ1-1, with D uncertain. Germline V gives CDR1 SGHVS, CDR2 FNYEAQ. The CDR3 loop spans 14 amino acids. V lost 1 base and J 3 bases, leaving 9 bases between the germline ends. DNA of the CDR3: TGTGCCAGCAGCTTAGGTGGCGGATACACTGAAGCTTTCTTT. The encoded protein is CASSLGGGYTEAFF.

The sample holds a few counts of this clone. The chain recombines TRBV2 with TRBJ1-5; D unresolved. The V gene's germline CDR1 is SNHLY and CDR2 FYNNEI. The V and J ends lost 4 bases and 3 bases respectively, with 10 bases between them. CDR3 size: 14 residues. CDR3 sequence: CASSAGQYNQPQHF. The CDR3 coding sequence is TGTGCCAGCAGTGCAGGCCAGTACAATCAGCCCCAGCATTTT.

This clone came up once. The genes are TRBV4-3 and TRBJ1-3; D gene uncertain. Trimming pared 0 bases from V and 4 bases from J, leaving 4 bases between. CDR3 length: 13 residues. The germline gives CDR1 LGHNA, CDR2 YSLEER. The CDR3 reads CASSQERGNTIYF. The CDR3 DNA reads TGCGCCAGCAGCCAAGAACGGGGAAACACCATATATTTT.